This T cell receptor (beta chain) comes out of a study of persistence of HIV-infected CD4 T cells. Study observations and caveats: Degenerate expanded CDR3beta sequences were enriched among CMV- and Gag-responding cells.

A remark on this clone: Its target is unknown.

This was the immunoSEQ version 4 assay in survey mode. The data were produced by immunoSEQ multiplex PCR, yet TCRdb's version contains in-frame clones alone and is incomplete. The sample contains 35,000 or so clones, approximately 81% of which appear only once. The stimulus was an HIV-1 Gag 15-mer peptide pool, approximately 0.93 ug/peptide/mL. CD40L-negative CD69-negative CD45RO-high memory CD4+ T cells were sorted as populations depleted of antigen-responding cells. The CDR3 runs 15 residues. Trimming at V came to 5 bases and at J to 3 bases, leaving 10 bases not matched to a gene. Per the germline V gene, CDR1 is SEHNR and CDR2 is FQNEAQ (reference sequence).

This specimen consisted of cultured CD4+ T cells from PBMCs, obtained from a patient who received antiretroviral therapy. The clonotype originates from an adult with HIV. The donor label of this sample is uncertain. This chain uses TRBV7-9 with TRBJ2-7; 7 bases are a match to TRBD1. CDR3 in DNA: TGTGCCAGCAGCCCCCAGGGACAGCCGAACTACGAGCAGTACTTC. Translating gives CASSPQGQPNYEQYF.